These 12 T cell receptor beta chains share one sample of origin, sequenced in a study of breast tumors, draining lymph nodes, adjacent tissues. Samples came from axillary lymph nodes draining the breast cancer. MiXCR, run by TCRdb on the multiplex PCR reads, gives a single entry per CDR3 protein. The table shows around 230,000 distinct CDR3 sequences, with roughly a third occurring only once. Sequencing input: axillary lymph node tissue. The receptors here all came from a female donor with breast cancer. Some clones in this sample may be carry-over from other donors' samples.

The J gene is TRBJ1-4, the V gene TRBV7-8; D remains ambiguous. Per germline, CDR1 SGHVS and CDR2 FQNEAQ. The CDR3 sequence is 11 residues long. Trimming took off 5 bases at V and 7 bases at J, with 5 bases between the two ends. Here the CDR3 reads CASSKTEKLFF. CDR3 sequence (DNA): TGTGCCAGCAGCAAGACTGAAAAACTGTTTTTT.

V usage is TRBV6-5 and J usage is TRBJ1-3; TRBD1 aligns across 7 bases. Germline loops: CDR1 MNHEY, CDR2 SVGAGI. The CDR3 has 15 amino acids. The V gene end was trimmed by 5 bases and the J gene end by 4 bases; junction bases not matched to a gene: 8. CDR3 coding DNA: TGTGCCAGCAGTGAATTGGGGACAGCCGGAAACACCATATATTTT. Amino acids: CASSELGTAGNTIYF.

In its sample, this clonotype was seen a few times. The rearrangement joins TRBV19 to TRBJ2-4; 8 nucleotides match TRBD1. The CDR3 runs 17 residues. Germline trimming cut 4 bases from V and 1 base from J; bases unmatched to any gene: 9. Germline CDR1 LNHDA, CDR2 SQIVND (reference sequence). Written as DNA, the CDR3 is TGTGCCAGTAGTACACGCACAGGGGGAGCGGCCAAAAACATTCAGTACTTC. Its translation is CASSTRTGGAAKNIQYF.

This rearrangement joins TRBV11-2 to TRBJ2-1; no reliable D call. The V end was cut by 0 bases, the J end by 4 bases, with 7 bases between. This CDR3 is 14 amino acids long. The germline gives CDR1 SGHAT, CDR2 FQNNGV. The DNA for the CDR3 is TGTGCCAGCAGCTTAGAGGTCTTTTACAATGAGCAGTTCTTC. This gives the protein CASSLEVFYNEQFF.

The rearrangement joins TRBV3-2 to TRBJ2-7; TRBD2, the table's D call, lacks a check against the DNA. TRBV3-2 is reported as a pseudogene. This CDR3 spans 11 amino acids. The CDR3 sequence is CASSCRTRDYF. CDR3 nucleotide sequence: TGTGCCAGCAGCTGCAGGACTCGCGATTACTTC.

This clonotype was detected ten times or more. The chain couples TRBV6-6 to TRBJ1-6; no firm D call. Trimming shortened V by 7 bases and J by 10 bases, and 17 bases separated the two germline ends. The CDR3 has 14 amino acids. Germline assignment: CDR1 MNHNY and CDR2 SVGAGI (reference sequence). CDR3 coding DNA: TGTGCCAGCAAACCGGGCCAGCTGGGCTCACCCCTCCACTTT. Protein sequence: CASKPGQLGSPLHF.

CDR3 in amino acids: CASGLVTGQNSPLHF. The DNA for the CDR3 is TGTGCTAGTGGTTTGGTGACAGGCCAGAATTCACCCCTCCACTTT. V is TRBV12-5 and J is TRBJ1-6; TRBD1 is a possible D gene (6 bases). Germline CDR1 LGHNT, CDR2 FRNRAP. V was clipped by 0 bases and J by 7 bases, with 10 bases between them. The CDR3 extends over 15 amino acids. The full variable domain, its missing parts supplied by reference TRBV12-5 and TRBJ1-6, is DARVTQTPRHKVTEMGQEVTMRCQPILGHNTVFWYRQTMMQGLELLAYFRNRAPLDDSGMPKDRFSAEMPDATLATLKIQPSEPRDSAVYFCASGLVTGQNSPLHFGNGTRLTVT.

At least ten counts were recorded for this clonotype. The chain carries TRBV20-1 and TRBJ1-6, with D unclear. CDR3 length: 14 amino acids. Germline-derived CDR1 and CDR2 are DFQATT and SNEGSKA (reference sequence). V lost 1 base and J 4 bases, leaving 8 bases between the germline ends. The CDR3 bases are TGCAGTGCTAGAGGAACAGTATATAATTCACCCCTCCACTTT. Residues: CSARGTVYNSPLHF.

In this sample, this clonotype turned up a few times. This sequence joins TRBV6-6 and TRBJ2-1; no clear D gene. V was cut by 5 bases and J by 10 bases, with 15 bases left in between. The CDR3 loop spans 13 amino acids. The germline V gene encodes CDR1 MNHNY and CDR2 SVGAGI (reference sequence). DNA for the CDR3: TGTGCCAGCAGTGAAATCCCCCGTTGGGAGCAGTTCTTC. This translates into CASSEIPRWEQFF.

This clonotype was detected a few times. A much larger clone differs from this one at a single base, so this may be a read error. The chain uses TRBV6-5 and TRBJ2-7; no reliable D call. V lost 5 bases and J lost 4, with 12 bases in between. The germline CDR1 and CDR2 sequences are MNHEY and SVGAGI. The length of the CDR3 is 13 residues. The CDR3 sequence is CASSHLVGYEQYF. The DNA of the CDR3 is TGTGCCAGCAGTCACTTAGTTGGTTACGAGCAGTACTTC.

This clonotype was seen many times. The genes are TRBV18 and TRBJ1-4; possible D gene TRBD1, 5 bases. V was pared by 5 bases and J by 0 bases, with 7 bases between. Germline V gene data show CDR1 as KGHSH and CDR2 as LQKENI. CDR3 length: 14 amino acids. CDR3 loop: CASSKGSTNEKLFF. Written as DNA, the CDR3 is TGTGCCAGCTCAAAGGGGTCAACTAATGAAAAACTGTTTTTT. The full variable domain, rest sourced from reference TRBV18 and TRBJ1-4, is NAGVMQNPRHLVRRRGQEARLRCSPMKGHSHVYWYRQLPEEGLKFMVYLQKENIIDESGMPKERFSAEFPKEGPSILRIQQVVRGDSAAYFCASSKGSTNEKLFFGSGTQLSVL.

About this clonotype: One base away lies a much larger clone, so this may be a sequencing read error. V gene TRBV6-5 combines with J gene TRBJ1-2; possibly TRBD1 for D (5 bases). V lost 10 bases and J 7 bases, leaving 25 bases between the germline ends. CDR3 length: 15 residues. The germline V gene has CDR1 MNHEY and CDR2 SVGAGI. CDR3 nucleotide sequence: TGTGCCAACACCTTACAAGGGACCGGCGAGGGTGGCTACACCTTC. Its protein is CANTLQGTGEGGYTF.